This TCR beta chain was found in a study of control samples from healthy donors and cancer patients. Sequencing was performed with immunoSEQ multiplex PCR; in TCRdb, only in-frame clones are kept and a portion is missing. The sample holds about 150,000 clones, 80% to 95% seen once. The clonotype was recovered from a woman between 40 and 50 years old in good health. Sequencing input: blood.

The CDR3 loop is CATYHPTGSDTEAFF. Here the CDR3 DNA reads TGTGCCACCTACCATCCCACAGGGTCAGACACTGAAGCTTTCTTT. The gene calls are TRBV7-8 and TRBJ1-1; weak D call: TRBD1 (6 bases). The CDR3 has 15 amino acids. Trimming took off 10 bases at V and 3 bases at J, with 21 bases between the two ends. Germline V gives CDR1 SGHVS, CDR2 FQNEAQ. Full variable domain (remainder filled in from reference TRBV7-8 and TRBJ1-1): GAGVSQSPRYKVAKRGQDVALRCDPISGHVSLFWYQQALGQGPEFLTYFQNEAQLDKSGLPSDRFFAERPEGSVSTLKIQRTQQEDSAVYLCATYHPTGSDTEAFFGQGTRLTVV.